This TCR beta chain was sequenced for a study of Ad26.COV2.S vaccination and SARS-CoV-2 variants. Only in-frame clones appear in the TCRdb table, and some are missing; sequencing was by immunoSEQ multiplex PCR. The sample records about 350,000 clones, roughly 84% being singletons. Described treatment: some 20 received Ad26.COV2.S at low or high dose, single or two shots; 5 received placebo; per-sample allocation not given. Sampling was performed 63 days after the first vaccine or placebo injection. This specimen was peripheral blood, taken in a trial of Ad26.COV2.S vaccine versus placebo. This receptor was obtained from a person aged 18-60 years who received the Ad26.COV2.S COVID-19 vaccine or a placebo.

The CDR3, as DNA: TGTGCCAGCAGTTACCGGGGGCGCGGAAACACCATATATTTT. Protein product: CASSYRGRGNTIYF. The V and J genes are TRBV6-5 and TRBJ1-3; D might be TRBD1 (6 bases). The CDR3 covers 14 residues. V was shortened by 2 bases and J by 4 bases, with 9 bases between the two germline ends. Germline loops: CDR1 MNHEY, CDR2 SVGAGI.